These T cell receptor beta chains were read from a single sample in a study of PD-L1 blockade in urothelial cancer. Sequencing was performed with immunoSEQ multiplex PCR; in TCRdb, only in-frame clones are kept and a portion is missing. This table has around 93,000 clones, approximately 87% appearing once. This material consisted of PBMCs, taken around atezolizumab (anti-PD-L1) treatment. These receptors all come from an older man with urothelial cancer. The CDR3 runs from the conserved cysteine through the conserved F or W. The order of the fields is CDR3 protein, CDR3 DNA, clone size, D gene, V gene, J gene. The D gene is left open where the match is weak. Size tells how often a clone was seen (once, few, many) or the class of an expanded clone, and some rows leave it out.

CDR3: CASSLAAGGGTDTQYF
DNA: TGCGCCAGCAGCTTGGCTGCGGGAGGGGGCACAGATACGCAGTATTTT
size: .
D: TRBD2
V: TRBV5-1
J: TRBJ2-3

CDR3: CASSTQGLSNQPQHF
DNA: TGTGCCAGCAGTACACAGGGGCTAAGCAATCAGCCCCAGCATTTT
size: once
D: TRBD1
V: TRBV2
J: TRBJ1-5

CDR3: CATLRAGRHEQYF
DNA: TGTGCCACACTTAGGGCGGGGAGGCACGAGCAGTACTTC
size: once
D: .
V: TRBV6-5
J: TRBJ2-7

CDR3: CASSPTGGGEDTGELFF
DNA: TGCGCCAGCAGCCCCACCGGAGGGGGGGAGGACACCGGGGAGCTGTTTTTT
size: .
D: .
V: TRBV5-1
J: TRBJ2-2

CDR3: CASSVVGTGGSEAFF
DNA: TGTGCCAGCAGCGTAGTGGGGACAGGGGGCTCTGAAGCTTTCTTT
size: .
D: TRBD1
V: TRBV9
J: TRBJ1-1

CDR3: CASSLEGSGGGSYNEQFF
DNA: TGTGCCAGCAGCTTAGAGGGGAGCGGGGGGGGCTCCTACAATGAGCAGTTCTTC
size: .
D: TRBD2
V: TRBV11-2
J: TRBJ2-1

CDR3: CASSLNPGQGGYGYTF
DNA: TGTGCCAGCAGCCTAAACCCGGGACAGGGGGGGTATGGCTACACCTTC
size: .
D: TRBD1
V: TRBV7-2
J: TRBJ1-2

CDR3: CASSPTLAGGPNEQFF
DNA: TGTGCCAGCAGCCCAACTCTAGCGGGGGGGCCAAATGAGCAGTTCTTC
size: .
D: TRBD2
V: TRBV7-7
J: TRBJ2-1

CDR3: CASQTDRFQETQYF
DNA: TGTGCCAGTCAGACGGACAGGTTCCAAGAGACCCAGTACTTC
size: once
D: TRBD1
V: TRBV19
J: TRBJ2-5

CDR3: CASTGQGETQYF
DNA: TGTGCCAGCACGGGACAGGGCGAGACCCAGTACTTC
size: .
D: TRBD1
V: TRBV5-8
J: TRBJ2-5

CDR3: CASSSVGRAGYGYTF
DNA: TGTGCCAGCAGTTCCGTCGGGAGGGCCGGGTATGGCTACACCTTC
size: .
D: .
V: TRBV27
J: TRBJ1-2

CDR3: CAISESARLGNTEAFF
DNA: TGTGCCATCAGTGAGTCGGCCAGACTGGGGAACACTGAAGCTTTCTTT
size: .
D: .
V: TRBV10-3
J: TRBJ1-1

CDR3: CASSLTTSGGARDTQYF
DNA: TGCGCCAGCAGCTTAACTACTAGCGGGGGGGCCAGGGATACGCAGTATTTT
size: .
D: TRBD2
V: TRBV5-1
J: TRBJ2-3

CDR3: CASSAGQRNYEQYF
DNA: TGTGCCAGCAGCGCGGGACAGCGAAACTACGAGCAGTACTTC
size: .
D: .
V: TRBV13
J: TRBJ2-7

CDR3: CASSQGPSGRRETQYF
DNA: TGTGCCAGCAGCCAAGGTCCTAGCGGGAGGCGGGAGACCCAGTACTTC
size: .
D: TRBD2
V: TRBV14
J: TRBJ2-5

CDR3: CASSVGTGRPTNEKLFF
DNA: TGTGCCAGCAGCGTAGGGACAGGGAGGCCAACTAATGAAAAACTGTTTTTT
size: once
D: TRBD1
V: TRBV9
J: TRBJ1-4

CDR3: CASSLFDQETQYF
DNA: TGTGCCAGCAGCTTGTTCGACCAAGAGACCCAGTACTTC
size: .
D: .
V: TRBV5-6
J: TRBJ2-5

CDR3: CAISGGSSGNTIYF
DNA: TGTGCCATCAGTGGGGGCAGCTCTGGAAACACCATATATTTT
size: .
D: .
V: TRBV10-3
J: TRBJ1-3

CDR3: CASSEQGSTDTQYF
DNA: TGTGCCAGCAGCGAACAGGGGTCCACAGATACGCAGTATTTT
size: .
D: TRBD1
V: TRBV9
J: TRBJ2-3

CDR3: CASTSLRGYAIYF
DNA: TGTGCCAGTACGTCGCTCAGGGGGTATGCCATATATTTT
size: .
D: TRBD1
V: TRBV19
J: TRBJ1-3

CDR3: CASSEAHTGGNQPQHF
DNA: TGTGCCAGCAGTGAAGCCCATACCGGGGGCAATCAGCCCCAGCATTTT
size: .
D: .
V: TRBV6-1
J: TRBJ1-5

CDR3: CASSAASGNTIYF
DNA: TGTGCCAGCAGCGCGGCCTCTGGAAACACCATATATTTT
size: .
D: .
V: TRBV25-1
J: TRBJ1-3

CDR3: CATQPSGGVYNEQFF
DNA: TGTGCCACCCAACCCAGCGGGGGGGTCTACAATGAGCAGTTCTTC
size: .
D: TRBD2
V: TRBV10-3
J: TRBJ2-1

CDR3: CASTDDRYTEAFF
DNA: TGTGCCAGCACCGACGACAGGTACACTGAAGCTTTCTTT
size: .
D: .
V: TRBV14
J: TRBJ1-1

CDR3: CATSRVGGAGTDTQYF
DNA: TGTGCCACCAGCAGAGTAGGGGGCGCGGGGACAGATACGCAGTATTTT
size: .
D: .
V: TRBV15
J: TRBJ2-3

CDR3: CASSTANYGYTF
DNA: TGTGCCAGCAGTACAGCTAACTATGGCTACACCTTC
size: .
D: .
V: TRBV2
J: TRBJ1-2

CDR3: CASRDRGSTDTQYF
DNA: TGTGCCAGCAGGGACAGGGGCAGCACAGATACGCAGTATTTT
size: .
D: TRBD1
V: TRBV19
J: TRBJ2-3

CDR3: CASRDIANTGELFF
DNA: TGTGCCAGCAGGGACATAGCGAACACCGGGGAGCTGTTTTTT
size: .
D: .
V: TRBV6-4
J: TRBJ2-2

CDR3: CASSLVGELKFF
DNA: TGTGCCAGCAGCTTGGTCGGGGAACTTAAGTTCTTC
size: .
D: .
V: TRBV5-5
J: TRBJ2-1

CDR3: CASSMPTGVNYGYTF
DNA: TGTGCCAGTAGTATGCCGACAGGGGTTAACTATGGCTACACCTTC
size: few
D: TRBD1
V: TRBV19
J: TRBJ1-2

CDR3: CASSPLDEGVLTGELFF
DNA: TGTGCCAGCAGTCCCCTGGATGAGGGCGTTCTCACCGGGGAGCTGTTTTTT
size: .
D: .
V: TRBV28
J: TRBJ2-2

CDR3: CASSRTSGGLETQYF
DNA: TGTGCCAGTAGCCGCACTAGCGGGGGGCTGGAGACCCAGTACTTC
size: .
D: TRBD2
V: TRBV19
J: TRBJ2-5

CDR3: CASSPRLDSYEQYF
DNA: TGTGCCAGCAGCCCTAGACTAGACTCCTACGAGCAGTACTTC
size: .
D: .
V: TRBV7-8
J: TRBJ2-7

CDR3: CSVGFGTVNTGELFF
DNA: TGCAGCGTCGGGTTCGGGACAGTGAACACCGGGGAGCTGTTTTTT
size: once
D: TRBD1
V: TRBV29-1
J: TRBJ2-2

CDR3: CASSALSTDTQYF
DNA: TGTGCCAGCAGCGCCCTTAGCACAGATACGCAGTATTTT
size: .
D: .
V: TRBV9
J: TRBJ2-3

CDR3: CASSQDGLAGGQETQYF
DNA: TGCGCCAGCAGCCAAGATGGGCTAGCGGGAGGCCAAGAGACCCAGTACTTC
size: .
D: TRBD2
V: TRBV4-3
J: TRBJ2-5

CDR3: CASRPTASGANVLTF
DNA: TGTGCCAGCAGACCTACAGCCTCTGGGGCCAACGTCCTGACTTTC
size: .
D: .
V: TRBV5-4
J: TRBJ2-6

CDR3: CASSSDRYNEQFF
DNA: TGTGCCAGCAGCTCGGACAGATACAATGAGCAGTTCTTC
size: .
D: .
V: TRBV5-8
J: TRBJ2-1

CDR3: CASGLGRYYNEQFF
DNA: TGTGCCAGCGGCCTGGGGAGATACTACAATGAGCAGTTCTTC
size: once
D: .
V: TRBV6-5
J: TRBJ2-1

CDR3: CASSLYTGANVLTF
DNA: TGTGCCAGCAGCTTGTACACTGGGGCCAACGTCCTGACTTTC
size: few
D: .
V: TRBV5-5
J: TRBJ2-6

CDR3: CASRETGISGANVLTF
DNA: TGTGCCAGTAGGGAGACAGGGATCTCTGGGGCCAACGTCCTGACTTTC
size: once
D: TRBD1
V: TRBV19
J: TRBJ2-6

CDR3: CASSSSGLSTDTQYF
DNA: TGCGCCAGCAGCTCCTCGGGACTCAGCACAGATACGCAGTATTTT
size: .
D: .
V: TRBV5-1
J: TRBJ2-3

CDR3: CASSMTSGRSGETQYF
DNA: TGTGCCAGTAGTATGACTAGCGGGAGGTCTGGAGAGACCCAGTACTTC
size: .
D: TRBD2
V: TRBV19
J: TRBJ2-5

CDR3: CASSLAGGITDTQYF
DNA: TGTGCCAGCAGCTTAGCGGGGGGAATCACAGATACGCAGTATTTT
size: .
D: .
V: TRBV7-2
J: TRBJ2-3

CDR3: CASSWTGDEQYF
DNA: TGTGCCAGCAGCTGGACAGGGGACGAGCAGTACTTC
size: few
D: TRBD1
V: TRBV6-6
J: TRBJ2-7

CDR3: CASSEASGNYGYTF
DNA: TGTGCCAGCAGTGAAGCGTCAGGAAACTATGGCTACACCTTC
size: .
D: .
V: TRBV6-1
J: TRBJ1-2

CDR3: CASSYSPRSNYGYTF
DNA: TGTGCCAGCAGTTACTCACCCAGGTCTAACTATGGCTACACCTTC
size: .
D: .
V: TRBV6-6
J: TRBJ1-2

CDR3: CASSIRNEVFF
DNA: TGTGCCAGTAGTATAAGAAATGAGGTGTTTTTT
size: .
D: .
V: TRBV19
J: TRBJ1-4

CDR3: CASTMNREVDTQYF
DNA: TGTGCCAGCACCATGAATAGGGAGGTGGATACGCAGTATTTT
size: .
D: .
V: TRBV7-9
J: TRBJ2-3

CDR3: CASSPGLATDTQYF
DNA: TGTGCCAGCAGCCCCGGGCTAGCCACAGATACGCAGTATTTT
size: .
D: .
V: TRBV11-2
J: TRBJ2-3

CDR3: CASSLADRGAEAFF
DNA: TGTGCCAGCAGCTTAGCGGACAGGGGGGCTGAAGCTTTCTTT
size: .
D: TRBD1
V: TRBV11-2
J: TRBJ1-1

CDR3: CASSRWREITDTQYF
DNA: TGTGCCAGCTCACGGTGGCGGGAAATCACAGATACGCAGTATTTT
size: .
D: .
V: TRBV18
J: TRBJ2-3

CDR3: CASSEQGSGNTIYF
DNA: TGTGCCAGCAGTGAGCAGGGCTCTGGAAACACCATATATTTT
size: few
D: .
V: TRBV2
J: TRBJ1-3

CDR3: CASSRGGINEKLFF
DNA: TGTGCCAGCAGTCGCGGAGGGATTAATGAAAAACTGTTTTTT
size: .
D: .
V: TRBV9
J: TRBJ1-4

CDR3: CASSSEAGGSYEQYF
DNA: TGTGCCAGCAGCTCCGAGGCAGGAGGGAGCTACGAGCAGTACTTC
size: .
D: .
V: TRBV7-8
J: TRBJ2-7

CDR3: CASTLNGRYLNQPQHF
DNA: TGTGCCAGCACCTTAAATGGCAGGTACCTAAATCAGCCCCAGCATTTT
size: .
D: .
V: TRBV7-2
J: TRBJ1-5

CDR3: CASSLGGDGFLQFF
DNA: TGTGCCAGCAGCTTAGGGGGGGACGGTTTCTTGCAGTTCTTC
size: .
D: .
V: TRBV7-8
J: TRBJ2-1

CDR3: CASSPPPWEGTEAFF
DNA: TGTGCCAGCAGCCCTCCACCCTGGGAGGGCACTGAAGCTTTCTTT
size: .
D: .
V: TRBV7-2
J: TRBJ1-1

CDR3: CASFRGRDSPLHF
DNA: TGTGCCAGCTTCCGGGGTCGGGATTCACCCCTCCACTTT
size: .
D: .
V: TRBV6-5
J: TRBJ1-6

CDR3: CASSFWTGGRETQYF
DNA: TGTGCCAGCAGCTTTTGGACAGGGGGCAGGGAGACCCAGTACTTC
size: .
D: TRBD1
V: TRBV5-6
J: TRBJ2-5